A selection of T cell receptor beta chains follows, all from one sample in a study of identical twins. Via MiXCR, TCRdb re-called the 5' RACE reads, giving one row per CDR3 protein. Among fewer than 650,000 distinct CDR3 sequences, about 7.6% were seen once, and the ten largest hold around 1.6%. These same records also appear under a second study, on yellow fever vaccine responses in identical twins.

Sequenced input: PBMCs. All receptors derive from a woman under 30 in good health. CDR3s include the opening cysteine and the closing phenylalanine or tryptophan. D genes are given only for firm matches. Clone size is given for some rows only: seen once, a few or many times, or a class if the clone is expanded.

TRBJ2-1	TRBV11-1	-	-	TGTGCCAGCAGCTTACTAACTGAGCAGTTCTTC	CASSLLTEQFF
TRBJ2-7	TRBV27	-	many	TGTGCCAGCAGTTTATCCCTAGGGTCCTACGAGCAGTACTTC	CASSLSLGSYEQYF
TRBJ2-1	TRBV6-1	-	many	TGTGCCAGCAGAGACAGGGGAGGGGACAATGAGCAGTTCTTC	CASRDRGGDNEQFF
TRBJ2-1	TRBV12-3/TRBV12-4	TRBD2	-	TGTGCCAGCAGCCTGGAGGAGGGAGGGATTGGTGAGCAGTTCTTC	CASSLEEGGIGEQFF
TRBJ2-3	TRBV7-3	TRBD1	few	TGTGCCAGCAGCAACGACAGGGAAAGCACAGATACGCAGTATTTT	CASSNDRESTDTQYF
TRBJ2-3	TRBV6-1	-	few	TGTGCCAGCAGCCTGGGGGCGCGGGGCACAGATACGCAGTATTTT	CASSLGARGTDTQYF
TRBJ2-1	TRBV20-1	TRBD2	many	TGCAGTGCCCCGGCCCTAGCGGGGGGCAATGAGCAGTTCTTC	CSAPALAGGNEQFF
TRBJ2-1	TRBV3-1	TRBD1	many	TGTGCCAGCAGCAAGGACAGGATCTACAATGAGCAGTTCTTC	CASSKDRIYNEQFF
TRBJ1-2	TRBV3-1	-	many	TGTGCCAGCAGCCAAGGACCGGGCCCCCATGGCTACACCTTC	CASSQGPGPHGYTF
TRBJ2-5	TRBV12-3/TRBV12-4	TRBD1	-	TGTGCCAGCAGTGGTGACAGGGGGGAAGAGACCCAGTACTTC	CASSGDRGEETQYF
TRBJ2-2	TRBV9	-	-	TGTGCCAGCAGCTCAGACGTCGGCACCGGGGAGCTGTTTTTT	CASSSDVGTGELFF
TRBJ2-2	TRBV7-9	-	-	TGTGCCAGCAGTAGGGTAGCCGGAAAACCCGGGGAGCTGTTTTTT	CASSRVAGKPGELFF
TRBJ2-7	TRBV20-1	TRBD2	-	TGCAGTGCTAGACCTGACACAGGACTAGCGGGGACCTACGAGCAGTACTTC	CSARPDTGLAGTYEQYF
TRBJ2-3	TRBV10-3	TRBD1	few	TGTGCCATCAGCAAGACAGGGGTGGATACGCAGTATTTT	CAISKTGVDTQYF
TRBJ2-7	TRBV20-1	-	few	TGCAGTGCTAGAGATCCCGGGCTGAGCATCTACGAGCAGTACTTC	CSARDPGLSIYEQYF
TRBJ1-6	TRBV14	-	few	TGTGCCAGCAGCCTCTCCGGGTTCCAGGATTCACCCCTCCACTTT	CASSLSGFQDSPLHF
TRBJ2-7	TRBV29-1	-	-	TGCAGCGTCAAAGGGGGGAAGACCTACGAGCAGTACTTC	CSVKGGKTYEQYF
TRBJ2-1	TRBV29-1	-	many	TGCAGCGTTGAAGATCTTCAGTCTAGCCCACTTCTCTTC	CSVEDLQSSPLLF
TRBJ2-1	TRBV11-2	TRBD2	few	TGTGCCAGCAGCTTAAGGGGGCTAGCGGGAGGCCGCTACAATGAGCAGTTCTTC	CASSLRGLAGGRYNEQFF
TRBJ2-5	TRBV15	TRBD2	-	TGTGCCACCAGCAGAGGCGGGGGAAAGACCCAGTACTTC	CATSRGGGKTQYF
TRBJ2-2	TRBV20-1	-	few	TGCTGTGCTAGAGATCCTAGGCAGGGGATGACCGGGGAGCTGTTTTTT	CCARDPRQGMTGELFF
TRBJ2-2	TRBV27	-	many	TGTGCCAGCAGTCAAGGCCTCTCCGGGGAGCTGTTTTTT	CASSQGLSGELFF